This T cell receptor (beta chain) was obtained from a study of blood T cell repertoires in COVID-19. Study-wide background: From the United States, Italy and Spain came samples of acute and convalescent COVID-19.

This table comes from immunoSEQ multiplex PCR, and its TCRdb copy is limited to in-frame clones, with some not included. The sample has over 85,000 clones, about 90% seen once. Germline CDR1 is SGDLS and CDR2 is YYNGEE. The CDR3 consists of 14 residues. Trimming took 3 bases from V and 4 from J, leaving 13 bases between them. The chain recombines TRBV9 with TRBJ1-2, with D possibly matching TRBD1 (6 bases). Source material: peripheral blood. This sequence was found in a male donor with acute or convalescent COVID-19. The CDR3 coding sequence is TGTGCCAGCAGCGCCTCGGGACAAACCTATGGCTACACCTTC. It encodes CASSASGQTYGYTF.